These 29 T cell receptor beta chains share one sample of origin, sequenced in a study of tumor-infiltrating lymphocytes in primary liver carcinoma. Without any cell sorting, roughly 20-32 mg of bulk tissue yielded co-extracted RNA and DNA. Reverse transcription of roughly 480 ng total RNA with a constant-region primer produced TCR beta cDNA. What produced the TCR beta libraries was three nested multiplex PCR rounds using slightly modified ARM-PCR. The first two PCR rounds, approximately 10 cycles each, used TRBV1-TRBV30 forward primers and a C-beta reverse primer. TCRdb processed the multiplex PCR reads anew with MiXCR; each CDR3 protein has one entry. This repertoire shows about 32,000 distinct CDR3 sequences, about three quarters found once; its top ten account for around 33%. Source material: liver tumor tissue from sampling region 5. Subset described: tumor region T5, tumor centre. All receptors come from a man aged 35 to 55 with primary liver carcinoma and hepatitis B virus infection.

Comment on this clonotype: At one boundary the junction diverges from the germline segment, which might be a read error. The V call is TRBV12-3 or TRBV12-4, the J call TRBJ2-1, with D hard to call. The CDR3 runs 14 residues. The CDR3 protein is CASILYGNYNKQFF. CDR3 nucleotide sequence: TGTGCCAGCATTTTATACGGTAATTACAATAAGCAGTTCTTC.

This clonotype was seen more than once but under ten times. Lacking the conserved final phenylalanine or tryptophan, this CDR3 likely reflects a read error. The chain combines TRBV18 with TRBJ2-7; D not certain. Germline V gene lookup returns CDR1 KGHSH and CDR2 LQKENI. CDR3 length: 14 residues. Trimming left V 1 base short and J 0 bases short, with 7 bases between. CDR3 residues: CASSPRHLSYEQYI. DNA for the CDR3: TGTGCCAGCTCACCACGGCACCTCTCCTACGAGCAGTACATC.

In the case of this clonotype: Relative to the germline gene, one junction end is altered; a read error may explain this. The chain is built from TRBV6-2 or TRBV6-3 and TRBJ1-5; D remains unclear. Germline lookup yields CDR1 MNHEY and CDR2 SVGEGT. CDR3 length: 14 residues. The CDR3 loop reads CASGYSVAMQPKHF. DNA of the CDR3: TGTGCCAGCGGTTACTCGGTAGCAATGCAGCCCAAGCATTTT.

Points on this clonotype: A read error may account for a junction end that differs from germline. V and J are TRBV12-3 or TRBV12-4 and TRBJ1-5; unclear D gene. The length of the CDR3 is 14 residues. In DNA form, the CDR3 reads TGTGCCAGCAGTAGGACTGGGAGCAATCAGCCCCGGCATTTT. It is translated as CASSRTGSNQPRHF.

CDR3 loop: CASSDAGGLAGGEQFF. The CDR3 region has the DNA TGTGCCAGCAGCGATGCTGGAGGACTAGCGGGTGGTGAGCAGTTCTTC. The rearrangement links TRBV5-6 to TRBJ2-1; the match to TRBD2 covers 11 bases. J lost 9 bases, V lost 4 bases, and 12 bases had no gene match. The CDR3 is 16 amino acids. Germline assignment: CDR1 SGHDT and CDR2 YYEEEE.

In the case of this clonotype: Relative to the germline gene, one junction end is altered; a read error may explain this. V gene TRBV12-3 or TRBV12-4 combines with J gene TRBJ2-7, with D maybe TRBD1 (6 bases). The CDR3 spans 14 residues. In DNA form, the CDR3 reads TGTGCCAGCAGTTACCCTGGACAGAGGTGGGAGCAGTACTTT. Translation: CASSYPGQRWEQYF.

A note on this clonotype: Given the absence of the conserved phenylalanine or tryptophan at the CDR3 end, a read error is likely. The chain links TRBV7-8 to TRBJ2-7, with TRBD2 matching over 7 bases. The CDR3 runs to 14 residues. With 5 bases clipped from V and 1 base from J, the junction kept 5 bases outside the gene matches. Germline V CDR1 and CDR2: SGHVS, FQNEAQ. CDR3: CASSPAGRSYEQYL. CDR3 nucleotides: TGTGCCAGCAGCCCCGCCGGGAGGTCCTACGAGCAGTACTTA.

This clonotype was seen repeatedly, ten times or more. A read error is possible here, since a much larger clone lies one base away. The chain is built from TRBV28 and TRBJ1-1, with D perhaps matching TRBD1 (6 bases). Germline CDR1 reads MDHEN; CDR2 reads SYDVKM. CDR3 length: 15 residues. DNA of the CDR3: TGTGCCTGCAGAACCGGACAGCAGGGGAACACTGAAGCTTTCTTT. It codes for CACRTGQQGNTEAFF.

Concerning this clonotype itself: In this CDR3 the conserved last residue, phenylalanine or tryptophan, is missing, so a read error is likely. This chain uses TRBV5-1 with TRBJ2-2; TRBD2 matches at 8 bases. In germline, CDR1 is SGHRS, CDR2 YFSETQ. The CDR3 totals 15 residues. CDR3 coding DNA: TGCGCCAGCAGCTTGACAGCGGGAGAAACCGGGGGGCTGTTTTCT. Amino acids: CASSLTAGETGGLFS.

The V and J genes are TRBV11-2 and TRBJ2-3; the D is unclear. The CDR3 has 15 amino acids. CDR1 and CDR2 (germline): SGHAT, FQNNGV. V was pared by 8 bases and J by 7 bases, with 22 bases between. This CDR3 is CASGMLQSRPNTQYF. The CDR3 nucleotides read TGTGCCAGCGGCATGCTACAGAGTCGGCCAAATACGCAGTATTTT.

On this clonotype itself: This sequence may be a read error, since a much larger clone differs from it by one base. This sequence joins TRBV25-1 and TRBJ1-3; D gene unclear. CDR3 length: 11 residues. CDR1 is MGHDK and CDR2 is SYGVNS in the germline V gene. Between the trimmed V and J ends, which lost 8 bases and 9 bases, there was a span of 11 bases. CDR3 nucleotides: TGTGCCAGCTCCTATGCGCGCACCATATATTTT. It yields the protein CASSYARTIYF.

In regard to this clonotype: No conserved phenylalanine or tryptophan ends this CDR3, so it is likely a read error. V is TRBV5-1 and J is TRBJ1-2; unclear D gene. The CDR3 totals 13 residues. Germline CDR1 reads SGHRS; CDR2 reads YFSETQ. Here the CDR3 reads CASSSTNAIGYTL. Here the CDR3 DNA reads TGTGCCAGCAGTTCGACAAACGCTATCGGCTACACCCTC.

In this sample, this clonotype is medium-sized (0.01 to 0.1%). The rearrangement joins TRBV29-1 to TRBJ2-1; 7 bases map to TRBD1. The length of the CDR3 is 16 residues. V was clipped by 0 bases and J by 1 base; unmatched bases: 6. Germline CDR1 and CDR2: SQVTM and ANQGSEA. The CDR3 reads CSVEDPDRSSYNEQFF. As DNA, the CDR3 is TGCAGCGTTGAAGATCCGGACAGGTCATCCTACAATGAGCAGTTCTTC.

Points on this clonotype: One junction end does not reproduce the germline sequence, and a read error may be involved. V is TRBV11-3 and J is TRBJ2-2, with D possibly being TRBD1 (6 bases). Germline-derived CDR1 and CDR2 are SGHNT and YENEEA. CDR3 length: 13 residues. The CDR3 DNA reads TGTGTCAGCAGCGACTGGACAGACGGGGAGCTGTTTTTT. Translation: CVSSDWTDGELFF.

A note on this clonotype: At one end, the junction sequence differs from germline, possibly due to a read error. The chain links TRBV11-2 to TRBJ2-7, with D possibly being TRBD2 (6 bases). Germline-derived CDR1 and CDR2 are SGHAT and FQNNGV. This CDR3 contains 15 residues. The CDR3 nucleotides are TGTGCCAGCAGCTTCATGACTGATCAGGACTACGAACAGTACTTC. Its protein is CASSFMTDQDYEQYF.

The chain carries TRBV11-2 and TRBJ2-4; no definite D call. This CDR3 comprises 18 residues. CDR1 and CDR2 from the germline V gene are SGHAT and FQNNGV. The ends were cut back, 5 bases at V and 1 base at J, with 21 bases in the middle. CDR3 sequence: CASSLTVASMVAKNIQYF. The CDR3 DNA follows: TGTGCCAGCAGCCTAACTGTGGCTTCCATGGTGGCCAAAAACATTCAGTACTTC.

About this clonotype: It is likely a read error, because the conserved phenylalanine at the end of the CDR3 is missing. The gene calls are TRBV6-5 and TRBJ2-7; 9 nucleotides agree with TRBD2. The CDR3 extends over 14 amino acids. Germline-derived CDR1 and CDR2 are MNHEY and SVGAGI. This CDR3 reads CVSSYPSGNSEQYS. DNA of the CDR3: TGTGTCAGCAGTTACCCTAGCGGGAATAGCGAGCAGTACTCC.

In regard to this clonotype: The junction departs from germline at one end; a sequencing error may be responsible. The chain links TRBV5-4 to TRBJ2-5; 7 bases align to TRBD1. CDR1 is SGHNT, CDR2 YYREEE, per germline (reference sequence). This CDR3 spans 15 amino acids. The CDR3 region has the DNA TGTGCCGGCAGCCTAGACAGGGAAACCCAAGAGGCCCAGTACTTC. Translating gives CAGSLDRETQEAQYF.

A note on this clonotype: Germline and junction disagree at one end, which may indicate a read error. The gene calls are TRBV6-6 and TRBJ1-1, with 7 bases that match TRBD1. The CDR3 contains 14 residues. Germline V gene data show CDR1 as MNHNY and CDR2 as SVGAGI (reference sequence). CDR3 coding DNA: TGTGCCAGCACTTGGGGGACAGCGAACACTGAAGATTTCTTT. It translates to CASTWGTANTEDFF.

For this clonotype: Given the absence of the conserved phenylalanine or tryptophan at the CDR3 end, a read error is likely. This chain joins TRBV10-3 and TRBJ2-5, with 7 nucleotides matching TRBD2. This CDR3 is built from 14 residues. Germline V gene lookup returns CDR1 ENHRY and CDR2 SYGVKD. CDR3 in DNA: TGTGCCATAAGGCCCGGCCGGGGGGTTGAGATCCAGTACCTC. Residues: CAIRPGRGVEIQYL.

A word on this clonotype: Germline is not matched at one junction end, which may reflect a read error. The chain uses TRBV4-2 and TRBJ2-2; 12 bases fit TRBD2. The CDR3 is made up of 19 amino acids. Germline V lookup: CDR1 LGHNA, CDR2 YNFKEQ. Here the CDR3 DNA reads TGTGCCAGCAGCCAAGCTCTAGCGGGAGGGTTTGCGAACACCGGGGAGCTATTGTTT. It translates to CASSQALAGGFANTGELLF.

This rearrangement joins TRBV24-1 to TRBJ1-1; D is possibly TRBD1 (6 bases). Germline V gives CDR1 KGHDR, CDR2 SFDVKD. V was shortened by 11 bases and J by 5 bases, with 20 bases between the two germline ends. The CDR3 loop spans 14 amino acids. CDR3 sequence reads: CAIRDRGSRTEAFF. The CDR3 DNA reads TGTGCCATCAGAGATAGGGGGTCCCGGACTGAAGCTTTCTTT.

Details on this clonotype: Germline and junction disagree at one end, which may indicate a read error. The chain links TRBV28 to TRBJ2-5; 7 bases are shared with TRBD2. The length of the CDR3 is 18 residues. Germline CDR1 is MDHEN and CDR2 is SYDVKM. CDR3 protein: CDSSLRWEGDRAQETQYF. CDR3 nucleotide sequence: TGTGACAGCAGTTTACGGTGGGAGGGTGATCGGGCCCAAGAGACCCAGTACTTC.

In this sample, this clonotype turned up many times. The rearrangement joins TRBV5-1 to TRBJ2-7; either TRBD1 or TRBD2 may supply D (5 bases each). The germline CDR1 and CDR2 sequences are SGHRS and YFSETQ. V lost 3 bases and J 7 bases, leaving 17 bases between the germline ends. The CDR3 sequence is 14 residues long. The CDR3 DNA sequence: TGCGCCAGCAGCTGGGACCCAGCTGGTTGGGAGCAGTACTTC. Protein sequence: CASSWDPAGWEQYF.

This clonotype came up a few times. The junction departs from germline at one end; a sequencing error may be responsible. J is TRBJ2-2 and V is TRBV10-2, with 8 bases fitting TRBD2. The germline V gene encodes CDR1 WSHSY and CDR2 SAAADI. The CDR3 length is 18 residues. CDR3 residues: CASGEAKGLVGDTGELFF. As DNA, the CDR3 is TGTGCCAGCGGTGAGGCTAAGGGACTAGTGGGGGACACTGGGGAGCTGTTTTTT.

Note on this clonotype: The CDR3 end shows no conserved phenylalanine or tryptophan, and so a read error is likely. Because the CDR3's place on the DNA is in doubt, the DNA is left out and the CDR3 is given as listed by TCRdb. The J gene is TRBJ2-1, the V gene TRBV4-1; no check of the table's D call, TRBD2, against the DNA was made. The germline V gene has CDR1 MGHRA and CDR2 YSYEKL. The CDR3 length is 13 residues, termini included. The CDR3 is CASSLAGGFEEFY.

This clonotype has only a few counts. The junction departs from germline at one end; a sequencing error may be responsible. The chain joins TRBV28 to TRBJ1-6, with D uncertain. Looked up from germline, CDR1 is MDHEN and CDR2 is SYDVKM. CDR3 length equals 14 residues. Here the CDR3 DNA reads TGTGCCAGCAGTTTGGATTTGGATAATTCACTCCTCCACTTT. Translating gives CASSLDLDNSLLHF.

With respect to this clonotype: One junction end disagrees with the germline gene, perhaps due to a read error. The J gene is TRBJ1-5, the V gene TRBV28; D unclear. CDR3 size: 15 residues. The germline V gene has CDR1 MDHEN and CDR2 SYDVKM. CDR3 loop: CVSRSGGVCNQPQHF. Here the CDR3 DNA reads TGTGTCAGCAGGTCCGGTGGGGTGTGCAATCAGCCCCAGCATTTT.

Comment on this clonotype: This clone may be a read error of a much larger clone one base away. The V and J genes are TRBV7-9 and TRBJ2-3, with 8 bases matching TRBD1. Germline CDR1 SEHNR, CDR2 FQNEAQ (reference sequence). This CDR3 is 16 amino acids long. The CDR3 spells CASSSKQGEVTDMQYF. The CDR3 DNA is TGTGCCAGCAGCTCGAAACAGGGGGAGGTGACAGATATGCAGTATTTT.